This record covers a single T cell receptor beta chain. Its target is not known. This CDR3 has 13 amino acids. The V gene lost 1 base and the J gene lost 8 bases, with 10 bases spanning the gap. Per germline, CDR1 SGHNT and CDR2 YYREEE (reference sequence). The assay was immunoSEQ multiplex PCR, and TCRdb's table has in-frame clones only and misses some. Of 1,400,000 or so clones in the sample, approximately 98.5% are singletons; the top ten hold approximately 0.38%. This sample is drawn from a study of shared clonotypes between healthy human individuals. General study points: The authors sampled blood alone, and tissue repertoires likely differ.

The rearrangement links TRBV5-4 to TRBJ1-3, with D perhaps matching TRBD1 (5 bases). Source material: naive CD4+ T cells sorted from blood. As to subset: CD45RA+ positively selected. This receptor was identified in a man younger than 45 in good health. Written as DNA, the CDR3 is TGTGCCAGCAGCTTGCAGGGAGGGCACACCATATATTTT. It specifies CASSLQGGHTIYF.